The 31 T cell receptor beta chains below come from one sample, sequenced in a study of blood T cells in healthy people across ages. A second PCR of about 6 to 11 cycles used a sample-barcoded 5' primer and a J-beta primer mix. Each CDR3 protein gets one entry after TCRdb re-called the 5' RACE reads with MiXCR. In the table there are approximately 1,700,000 distinct CDR3 sequences, about 39% of which are singletons. Sample: blood. Receptors were obtained from a human donor in good health.

The chain combines TRBV3-1 with TRBJ2-5; TRBD2 matches at 10 bases. The trim removed 1 base at V and 5 bases at J, leaving 10 bases unmatched. CDR1 is LGHDT and CDR2 is YNNKEL in the germline V gene (reference sequence). This CDR3 region has 17 residues. The CDR3 here is CASSQGLAGSRRETQYF. The CDR3, as DNA: TGTGCCAGCAGCCAAGGACTAGCGGGTTCCCGGCGGGAGACCCAGTACTTC.

Only a few counts were recorded for this clonotype. The gene calls are TRBV20-1 and TRBJ1-5; D ambiguous. Germline loops: CDR1 DFQATT, CDR2 SNEGSKA (reference sequence). CDR3 length: 15 residues. Trimming left V 4 bases short and J 5 bases short, with 18 bases between. Here the CDR3 reads CSATELAGTDQPQHF. The CDR3 nucleotides are TGCAGTGCTACCGAACTAGCAGGTACCGATCAGCCCCAGCATTTT.

About this clonotype itself: A clone one base away is much larger, so this may be a read error. The chain combines TRBV29-1 with TRBJ2-3, with D unclear. V was pared by 4 bases and J by 6 bases, with 8 bases between. CDR3 length: 11 amino acids. CDR1 and CDR2 (germline): SQVTM, ANQGSEA. The CDR3 reads CSVALSDTQYF. The DNA for the CDR3 is TGCAGCGTTGCCCTATCGGATACGCAGTATTTT.

The chain has TRBV20-1 and TRBJ2-7; 12 positions match TRBD2. The V and J ends lost 5 bases and 7 bases, in that order; junction bases with no gene match: 15. Germline CDR1 reads DFQATT; CDR2 reads SNEGSKA (reference sequence). This CDR3 is 16 amino acids long. CDR3 coding DNA: TGCAGTGCTGGGAGATTCGGACTAGCGGGGACGGGGGAGCAGTACTTC. Residues: CSAGRFGLAGTGEQYF.

This clonotype was counted between two and nine times. The J gene is TRBJ1-2, the V gene TRBV12-3 or TRBV12-4; no clear D gene. The length of the CDR3 is 13 residues. V was pared by 6 bases and J by 13 bases, with 21 bases between. The CDR3 coding sequence is TGTGCCAGCAGACCCCGGGCAGGTTCGCTTCCCACCTTC. Translated, it gives CASRPRAGSLPTF.

The chain uses TRBV2 and TRBJ2-1; TRBD2 agrees at 9 bases. Losses at the gene ends were 4 bases for V and 8 bases for J; bases not matched to a gene: 9. The CDR3 runs to 15 residues. CDR1 and CDR2 from the germline V gene are SNHLY and FYNNEI. The CDR3: CASSGWRGGIDEQFF. The CDR3 nucleotides read TGTGCCAGCAGTGGATGGCGGGGGGGCATCGATGAGCAGTTCTTC.

This clonotype was picked up one time. This sequence joins TRBV7-2 and TRBJ2-7, with D possibly being TRBD2 (6 bases). The J call may be mistaken, given a closer DNA end match to TRBJ2-5. The CDR3 has 15 residues. CDR1 and CDR2 (germline): SGHTA, FQGNSA. The CDR3 DNA is TGTGCCAGCAGCCCCGTCGTGGGGGGTGGGAAGACCCAGTACTTC. Its translation is CASSPVVGGGKTQYF.

This clonotype was picked up a small number of times. The genes are TRBV6-5 and TRBJ1-6; D remains ambiguous. V was cut by 0 bases and J by 10 bases, with 4 bases left in between. The CDR3 runs to 12 residues. Germline CDR1 is MNHEY and CDR2 is SVGAGI. DNA of the CDR3: TGTGCCAGCAGTTACTCGCGATCACCCCTCCACTTT. Translating it yields CASSYSRSPLHF.

The chain is built from TRBV2 and TRBJ2-5, with D possibly being TRBD2 (7 bases). CDR1 and CDR2 from the germline V gene are SNHLY and FYNNEI. The CDR3 totals 13 residues. The CDR3 coding sequence is TGTGCGGCGAAGGGGGGGGAACAAGAGACCCAGTACTTC. Translation gives CAAKGGEQETQYF. Drawing the rest from reference TRBV2 and TRBJ2-5, the complete variable domain is EPEVTQTPSHQVTQMGQEVILRCVPISNHLYFYWYRQILGQKVEFLVSFYNNEISEKSEIFDDQFSVERPDGSNFTLKIRSTKLEDSAMYFCAAKGGEQETQYFGPGTRLLVL.

This rearrangement joins TRBV12-3 or TRBV12-4 to TRBJ1-4; the D is unclear. Trimming pared 9 bases from V and 7 bases from J, leaving 9 bases between. The CDR3 sequence is 11 residues long. The CDR3 sequence: CASSRVEKLFF. DNA for the CDR3: TGTGCCAGTTCGAGGGTTGAAAAACTGTTTTTT.

CDR3 loop: CASRDTGGRPQHF. The CDR3 DNA reads TGTGCCAGCAGGGACACCGGGGGCCGGCCCCAGCATTTT. V usage is TRBV12-3 or TRBV12-4 and J usage is TRBJ1-5, with D possibly TRBD1 on 6 matching bases. The length of the CDR3 is 13 residues. Between the trimmed V and J ends, which lost 6 bases and 9 bases, there was a span of 15 bases.

The J gene is TRBJ2-5, the V gene TRBV29-1, with D perhaps matching TRBD2 (6 bases). The CDR3 loop spans 14 amino acids. V was cut by 3 bases and J by 5 bases, with 16 bases left in between. Germline V gene sequence: CDR1 SQVTM, CDR2 ANQGSEA. CDR3 amino acids: CSVELRLGRETQYF. The CDR3 DNA sequence: TGCAGCGTTGAGCTACGTCTTGGGAGGGAGACCCAGTACTTC.

This sequence joins TRBV4-1 and TRBJ2-7; TRBD1 is a possible D gene (6 bases). Deletions cut 1 base from V and 6 bases from J, with 22 bases between. Per germline, CDR1 MGHRA and CDR2 YSYEKL. The CDR3 consists of 17 residues. The CDR3: CASSQGQVFGALGEQYF. The CDR3 DNA is TGCGCCAGCAGCCAAGGACAGGTTTTCGGGGCTTTGGGCGAGCAGTACTTC.

This chain uses TRBV7-9 with TRBJ2-7; 7 bases map to TRBD1. Germline CDR1 SEHNR, CDR2 FQNEAQ (reference sequence). The V segment lost 4 bases and the J segment 5 bases; nucleotides outside the gene matches: 5. The CDR3 loop spans 13 amino acids. CDR3 nucleotide sequence: TGTGCCAGCAGCTCACAGGGGACGGACGAGCAGTACTTC. Its protein product is CASSSQGTDEQYF.

This chain links TRBV27 with TRBJ2-7; the D call may be TRBD1 or TRBD2 (5 bases each). Trimming pared 6 bases from V and 6 bases from J, leaving 21 bases between. The CDR3 is 15 residues long. Germline values: CDR1 MNHEY, CDR2 SMNVEV (reference sequence). The CDR3 DNA is TGTGCCAGCAGCCCCGGGACCCGACCTAAGGGCGAGCAGTACTTC. Its translation: CASSPGTRPKGEQYF.

The rearrangement joins TRBV10-3 to TRBJ2-3; TRBD2 is a possible D gene (5 bases). The CDR3 is 16 residues long. The V gene's germline CDR1 is ENHRY and CDR2 SYGVKD. V shed 0 bases and J shed 0 bases, with 10 bases lying between them. The CDR3: CAISESTRTSTDTQYF. The DNA of the CDR3 is TGTGCCATCAGTGAGTCGACTCGGACTAGCACAGATACGCAGTATTTT.

This clonotype was seen a few times. The germline gene is not matched at one end of the junction; a read error may be the cause. The CDR3 bases are TGTGCCACCAGTGACCCTGACTTCAATGAGCAGTTCTTC. Translated, it gives CATSDPDFNEQFF. This chain links TRBV10-3 with TRBJ2-1; D remains ambiguous. The CDR3 totals 13 residues. Germline CDR1 ENHRY, CDR2 SYGVKD.

This clonotype turned up a few times. The chain uses TRBV5-1 and TRBJ2-1; 11 bases are shared with TRBD2. The V gene end was trimmed by 0 bases and the J gene end by 10 bases; junction bases not matched to a gene: 12. The CDR3 extends over 17 amino acids. Germline-derived CDR1 and CDR2 are SGHRS and YFSETQ. The CDR3 nucleotides are TGCGCCAGCAGCTTGGCTCTAGCGGGGGGCCTTCCGGGCGAGCAGTTCTTC. Translated, it gives CASSLALAGGLPGEQFF.

The rearrangement links TRBV10-3 to TRBJ2-7, with TRBD2 matching over 8 bases. CDR1 and CDR2 from the germline V gene are ENHRY and SYGVKD. CDR3 length: 14 amino acids. With 11 bases clipped from V and 2 bases from J, the junction kept 11 bases outside the gene matches. CDR3 sequence: CAPPVAGITYEQYF. The DNA for the CDR3 is TGTGCCCCTCCGGTAGCGGGGATAACCTACGAGCAGTACTTC.

J is TRBJ1-1 and V is TRBV5-1, with no clear D. The V gene's germline CDR1 is SGHRS and CDR2 YFSETQ. Trimming stripped 3 bases from V and 5 bases from J, with 11 bases between. The CDR3 runs to 13 residues. CDR3 amino acids: CASSSIQRTEAFF. CDR3 DNA: TGCGCCAGCAGCTCCATCCAGAGAACTGAAGCTTTCTTT.

The chain joins TRBV12-3 or TRBV12-4 to TRBJ2-5; TRBD2 aligns across 12 bases. CDR3 size: 16 residues. Losses at the gene ends were 4 bases for V and 11 bases for J; bases not matched to a gene: 14. CDR3 in amino acids: CASSYPPSSGGDEQYF. The CDR3 coding sequence is TGTGCCAGCAGTTACCCTCCTTCTAGCGGGGGGGATGAGCAGTACTTC.

The CDR3 DNA is TGCAGCGTTTCAGGGGGACCAAACACCGGGGAGCTGTTTTTT. This translates into CSVSGGPNTGELFF. The chain employs TRBV29-1 and TRBJ2-2, with 7 bases identical to TRBD1. The CDR3 covers 14 residues. Trimming cost V 5 bases and J 2 bases; bases outside gene matches: 5. Germline CDR1 and CDR2: SQVTM and ANQGSEA.

The chain carries TRBV15 and TRBJ2-5, with D hard to call. The ends were cut back, 0 bases at V and 4 bases at J, with 12 bases in the middle. Germline values: CDR1 LNHNV, CDR2 YYDKDF (reference sequence). The CDR3 runs 15 residues. CDR3 nucleotide sequence: TGTGCCACCAGCAGAGACACTCTGGTTGGAGAGACCCAGTACTTC. Translated, it gives CATSRDTLVGETQYF.

V gene TRBV2 combines with J gene TRBJ2-7, with 11 bases that match TRBD2. Germline values: CDR1 SNHLY, CDR2 FYNNEI. Losses at the gene ends were 6 bases for V and 3 bases for J; bases not matched to a gene: 10. The CDR3 spans 16 residues. The CDR3: CASRDAGLAASYEQYF. The CDR3 nucleotides read TGTGCCAGCAGAGACGCGGGACTAGCGGCGAGCTACGAGCAGTACTTC.

CDR3 bases: TGCAGTGCTCCCCCGTGGGGGGGGGCCAAGACCAAAAACATTCAGTACTTC. Its translation: CSAPPWGGAKTKNIQYF. The V and J genes are TRBV20-1 and TRBJ2-4; D may be TRBD2 (7 bases). The CDR3 runs to 17 residues. Deletions cut 5 bases from V and 2 bases from J, with 22 bases between. Germline V CDR1 and CDR2: DFQATT, SNEGSKA (reference sequence).

The V call is TRBV12-3 or TRBV12-4, the J call TRBJ1-5; 8 positions match TRBD1. This CDR3 region has 14 residues. Trimming cost V 8 bases and J 7 bases; bases outside gene matches: 10. The CDR3 loop is CASSQDREGQPQHF. CDR3 nucleotide sequence: TGTGCCAGCTCTCAGGACAGGGAGGGCCAGCCCCAGCATTTT.

This rearrangement joins TRBV5-1 to TRBJ2-1, with D possibly called TRBD1 or TRBD2 (5 bases each). This CDR3 comprises 14 residues. Germline V gives CDR1 SGHRS, CDR2 YFSETQ. V lost 3 bases, J lost 10 bases, and 17 bases lay in between. The CDR3 protein is CASSWGYGAREQFF. The DNA of the CDR3 is TGCGCCAGCAGCTGGGGGTACGGGGCTCGCGAGCAGTTCTTC.

The chain couples TRBV6-1 to TRBJ2-5; no clear D. CDR1 and CDR2 from the germline V gene are MNHNS and SASEGT. V was pared by 7 bases and J by 5 bases, with 23 bases between. The CDR3 spans 16 residues. The CDR3 sequence is CASIGSHGPLIETQYF. The DNA of the CDR3 is TGTGCCAGCATCGGGTCACACGGTCCGTTAATCGAGACCCAGTACTTC.

This clonotype was recorded many times. The V call is TRBV14, the J call TRBJ1-1; no reliable D call. This CDR3 has 13 residues. Germline V CDR1 and CDR2: SGHDN, FVKESK. Trimming removed 6 bases from V and 1 base from J, with 9 bases in between. The CDR3 region is CASSYHRNTEAFF. The CDR3 DNA sequence: TGTGCCAGCAGTTATCACAGGAACACTGAAGCTTTCTTT. The variable domain in full, completed from reference TRBV14 and TRBJ1-1, reads EAGVTQFPSHSVIEKGQTVTLRCDPISGHDNLYWYRRVMGKEIKFLLHFVKESKQDESGMPNNRFLAERTGGTYSTLKVQPAELEDSGVYFCASSYHRNTEAFFGQGTRLTVV.

This clonotype has at least ten counts. The rearrangement uses TRBV7-3 and TRBJ2-6; D is unresolved. Trimming pared 0 bases from V and 0 bases from J, leaving 9 bases between. The CDR3 contains 17 residues. Germline-derived CDR1 and CDR2 are SGHTA and FQGTGA. CDR3 amino acids: CASSLTGRTSGANVLTF. As DNA, the CDR3 is TGTGCCAGCAGCTTAACGGGCAGGACCTCTGGGGCCAACGTCCTGACTTTC. The full variable domain, completed using reference TRBV7-3 and TRBJ2-6, is GAGVSQTPSNKVTEKGKYVELRCDPISGHTALYWYRQSLGQGPEFLIYFQGTGAADDSGLPNDRFFAVRPEGSVSTLKIQRTERGDSAVYLCASSLTGRTSGANVLTFGAGSRLTVL.

As regards this clonotype: The junction and the germline gene differ at one end; a read error may be behind it. The V gene is TRBV4-1, the J gene TRBJ1-6; 8 nucleotides agree with TRBD1. The CDR3 extends over 14 amino acids. Germline loops: CDR1 MGHRA, CDR2 YSYEKL. The DNA of the CDR3 is TGCGCCAGCAGCGTACAGGGGGTTGATTCACCCTTCCACTTT. Protein sequence: CASSVQGVDSPFHF.